One and the same sample provided the 23 T cell receptor beta chains below, sequenced in a study of regulatory T cells in long-lasting Graves disease. Through Arm-PCR of CDR3 regions and iRepertoire HTBI primers, TCR beta libraries were built. In TCRdb, the multiplex PCR reads were re-called with MiXCR into one record per CDR3 protein. The sample records about 450,000 distinct CDR3 sequences, about a quarter being singletons. Time point defined: persistent/refractory GD, antithyroid drugs over 5 years with positive TRAb. PBMC-derived RNA was used for the TCR library. The sequencing used peripheral blood mononuclear cells (PBMCs), collected when the disease was refractory, from a patient treated with antithyroid drugs. The receptors were gathered from a female donor with Graves disease.

This clonotype was observed a handful of times. CDR3 amino acids: CSVEDLRDSQAHGYTF. The DNA for the CDR3 is TGCAGCGTTGAAGATCTTAGGGACAGCCAGGCCCATGGCTACACCTTC. The chain uses TRBV29-1 and TRBJ1-2; 7 bases agree with TRBD1. This CDR3 comprises 16 residues. The V gene end was trimmed by 0 bases and the J gene end by 6 bases; junction bases not matched to a gene: 13. In germline, CDR1 is SQVTM, CDR2 ANQGSEA.

There are many counts of this clonotype. The CDR3 here is CASSYSDRNYGYTF. CDR3 bases: TGTGCCAGCAGTTACTCCGACAGGAACTATGGCTACACCTTC. The chain recombines TRBV6-5 with TRBJ1-2, with D maybe TRBD1 (6 bases). Trimming shortened V by 0 bases and J by 2 bases, and 7 bases separated the two germline ends. This CDR3 has 14 residues. In germline, CDR1 is MNHEY, CDR2 SVGAGI.

This clonotype was seen many times. The chain employs TRBV7-2 and TRBJ2-5; 8 bases map to TRBD2. The CDR3 extends over 15 amino acids. V lost 5 bases and J lost 4; bases outside the gene matches: 9. Germline CDR1 reads SGHTA; CDR2 reads FQGNSA. Written as DNA, the CDR3 is TGTGCCAGCAGCAAAGCGGGAGTTCTTGGAGAGACCCAGTACTTC. It specifies CASSKAGVLGETQYF. Full variable domain (missing parts from reference TRBV7-2 and TRBJ2-5): GAGVSQSPSNKVTEKGKDVELRCDPISGHTALYWYRQSLGQGLEFLIYFQGNSAPDKSGLPSDRFSAERTGGSVSTLTIQRTQQEDSAVYLCASSKAGVLGETQYFGPGTRLLVL.

The CDR3 region is CASSTGMGGTEAFF. In nucleotides, the CDR3 is TGTGCCAGCAGCACAGGGATGGGGGGGACTGAAGCTTTCTTT. This rearrangement joins TRBV9 to TRBJ1-1; TRBD1 might be the D (6 bases). This CDR3 contains 14 residues. Trimming pared 4 bases from V and 5 bases from J, leaving 15 bases between. The germline CDR1 and CDR2 sequences are SGDLS and YYNGEE.

This clonotype has just a few counts. The chain carries TRBV20-1 and TRBJ2-1; 9 nucleotides agree with TRBD2. The CDR3 sequence is 15 residues long. Germline values: CDR1 DFQATT, CDR2 SNEGSKA (reference sequence). Germline trimming cut 3 bases from V and 5 bases from J; bases unmatched to any gene: 8. CDR3 residues: CSARVGTSWNNEQFF. The CDR3 DNA reads TGCAGTGCTAGGGTAGGGACTAGCTGGAACAATGAGCAGTTCTTC.

Regarding this clonotype: A much larger clone is a single base away; this may be a read error. The rearrangement links TRBV11-2 to TRBJ2-5; a weak D match, TRBD2 (5 bases). The germline V gene encodes CDR1 SGHAT and CDR2 FQNNGV. Trimming pared 11 bases from V and 1 base from J, leaving 14 bases between. There are 13 residues in the CDR3. CDR3 amino acids: CARMVGLQETQYF. The CDR3 DNA sequence: TGTGCCCGCATGGTCGGACTCCAAGAGACCCAGTACTTC. The full variable domain, in which reference TRBV11-2 and TRBJ2-5 provide the parts outside the CDR3, is EAGVAQSPRYKIIEKRQSVAFWCNPISGHATLYWYQQILGQGPKLLIQFQNNGVVDDSQLPKDRFSAERLKGVDSTLKIQPAKLEDSAVYLCARMVGLQETQYFGPGTRLLVL.

The chain joins TRBV7-3 to TRBJ1-1; weak D call: TRBD1 (5 bases). V lost 5 bases and J 4 bases, leaving 17 bases between the germline ends. The length of the CDR3 is 15 residues. Per germline, CDR1 SGHTA and CDR2 FQGTGA. This CDR3 reads CASSRNPSGRTEAFF. The CDR3 bases are TGTGCCAGCAGCCGTAACCCCTCGGGACGCACTGAAGCTTTCTTT.

CDR3 coding DNA: TGCAGCGTCGGATATGGTAGGACTAGCGTCCCCGAGCAGTACTTC. Amino acids: CSVGYGRTSVPEQYF. The V gene is TRBV29-1, the J gene TRBJ2-7; TRBD2 matches 9 bases. Losses at the gene ends were 6 bases for V and 6 bases for J; bases not matched to a gene: 15. The CDR3 length is 15 residues. Germline values: CDR1 SQVTM, CDR2 ANQGSEA.

The rearrangement links TRBV6-2 or TRBV6-3 to TRBJ2-7; the match to TRBD2 covers 7 bases. This CDR3 contains 14 residues. Germline CDR1 and CDR2: MNHEY and SVGEGT. V trimming: 6 bases; J trimming: 4 bases; junction bases outside the gene matches: 9. Here the CDR3 reads CASRNGGTPYEQYF. The CDR3 DNA follows: TGTGCCAGCAGAAACGGGGGGACCCCTTACGAGCAGTACTTC.

This clonotype has a handful of counts. The V call is TRBV5-1, the J call TRBJ1-1, with 9 bases aligning to TRBD1. Germline loops: CDR1 SGHRS, CDR2 YFSETQ. V dropped 4 bases and J dropped 5; count of bases not matched to a gene: 12. The CDR3 loop spans 16 amino acids. CDR3 nucleotide sequence: TGCGCCAGCAGCGACCGCACGGGACAGGGAAATACTGAAGCTTTCTTT. Translation gives CASSDRTGQGNTEAFF. Full variable domain (rest looked up from reference TRBV5-1 and TRBJ1-1): KAGVTQTPRYLIKTRGQQVTLSCSPISGHRSVSWYQQTPGQGLQFLFEYFSETQRNKGNFPGRFSGRQFSNSRSEMNVSTLELGDSALYLCASSDRTGQGNTEAFFGQGTRLTVV.

This clonotype appeared many times. V is TRBV2 and J is TRBJ2-2; 9 bases match TRBD1. V was clipped by 6 bases and J by 3 bases; unmatched bases: 5. This CDR3 has 15 residues. Per the germline V gene, CDR1 is SNHLY and CDR2 is FYNNEI. CDR3 in amino acids: CASRHDRGDTGELFF. The CDR3 DNA sequence: TGTGCCAGCAGGCACGACAGGGGGGACACCGGGGAGCTGTTTTTT.

Turning to this clonotype: A clone one base away is much larger, so this may be a read error. The chain has TRBV28 and TRBJ2-7; D is undetermined. Germline V gene data show CDR1 as MDHEN and CDR2 as SYDVKM. Trimming pared 5 bases from V and 0 bases from J, leaving 11 bases between. The CDR3 extends over 14 amino acids. The CDR3 region has the DNA TGTGCCAGCAGTACCGGCTTTACCTCCTACGAGCAGTACTTC. Protein: CASSTGFTSYEQYF.

This clonotype was seen repeatedly, ten times or more. The J gene is TRBJ2-5, the V gene TRBV9; no clear D gene. CDR3 length equals 18 residues. Trimming removed 0 bases from V and 1 base from J, with 19 bases in between. CDR1 SGDLS and CDR2 YYNGEE come from the germline V gene. The CDR3 region is CASSVASSAAAPQETQYF. The CDR3 DNA reads as TGTGCCAGCAGCGTAGCGTCGTCCGCGGCGGCCCCCCAAGAGACCCAGTACTTC.

This clonotype appeared a few times. The chain joins TRBV5-5 to TRBJ1-1, with D tentatively TRBD1 (6 bases). Germline CDR1 SGHKS, CDR2 YYEKEE (reference sequence). Trimming pared 5 bases from V and 5 bases from J, leaving 16 bases between. The CDR3 runs to 14 residues. The CDR3 DNA follows: TGTGCCAGCAGACCTCAGGGGCTCCCGACTGAAGCTTTCTTT. Its translation is CASRPQGLPTEAFF.

The rearrangement joins TRBV4-2 to TRBJ1-2, with TRBD1 identical over 9 bases. This CDR3 contains 17 residues. The V segment lost 0 bases and the J segment 5 bases; nucleotides outside the gene matches: 10. The V gene's germline CDR1 is LGHNA and CDR2 YNFKEQ. Here the CDR3 DNA reads TGTGCCAGCAGCCAAGAAGCTGGGACAGGGAGATCTTATGGCTACACCTTC. It specifies CASSQEAGTGRSYGYTF.

Only one count was recorded for this clonotype. The chain recombines TRBV12-3 or TRBV12-4 with TRBJ1-2, with D perhaps matching TRBD1 (5 bases). The CDR3 extends over 16 amino acids. Deletions cut 6 bases from V and 6 bases from J, with 23 bases between. The CDR3 protein is CASRGFRAGPSNGYTF. CDR3 bases: TGTGCCAGCAGGGGTTTTCGGGCAGGGCCAAGTAATGGCTACACCTTC.

V gene TRBV12-3 or TRBV12-4 combines with J gene TRBJ1-2; 8 bases line up with TRBD1. The V gene end was trimmed by 3 bases and the J gene end by 3 bases; junction bases not matched to a gene: 3. The CDR3 runs 14 residues. CDR3 sequence (DNA): TGTGCCAGCAGTTTCGACAGGGGTGACTATGGCTACACCTTC. Translation: CASSFDRGDYGYTF.

In its sample, this clonotype was seen a few times. V gene TRBV10-3 combines with J gene TRBJ1-1, with D possibly TRBD1 on 5 matching bases. The CDR3 has 13 residues. Trimming cost V 6 bases and J 5 bases, with 13 bases left between them. The V gene's germline CDR1 is ENHRY and CDR2 SYGVKD. CDR3 sequence: CAISWDHGTEAFF. For the CDR3, the DNA is TGTGCCATCAGCTGGGACCATGGGACTGAAGCTTTCTTT.

This clonotype was found many times. This rearrangement joins TRBV12-3 or TRBV12-4 to TRBJ1-5; D remains unclear. The CDR3 contains 13 residues. Trimming took 2 bases from V and 6 from J, leaving 8 bases between them. CDR3: CASSLMGSQPQHF. The CDR3 nucleotides read TGTGCCAGCAGTTTAATGGGGTCTCAGCCCCAGCATTTT.

This clonotype turned up a few times. A much larger clone sits a single nucleotide away, making a read error possible. The chain recombines TRBV7-2 with TRBJ1-1, with D hard to call. Germline CDR1 SGHTA, CDR2 FQGNSA. The CDR3 has 12 amino acids. The germline V and J ends were trimmed by 1 base and 4 bases, with 4 bases remaining between them. The CDR3 spells CASSLEATEAFF. The CDR3 coding sequence is TGTGCCAGCAGCTTAGAGGCCACTGAAGCTTTCTTT.

This clonotype showed up just a few times. V is TRBV9 and J is TRBJ1-5; TRBD1 agrees at 8 bases. Germline V gene data show CDR1 as SGDLS and CDR2 as YYNGEE. The ends lost 4 bases at V and 2 bases at J; junction bases unmatched: 8. CDR3 size: 16 residues. The CDR3 sequence: CASSPKDRAGNQPQHF. DNA for the CDR3: TGTGCCAGCAGCCCTAAGGACAGGGCTGGCAATCAGCCCCAGCATTTT.

This chain links TRBV29-1 with TRBJ1-3; no firm D call. V dropped 0 bases and J dropped 0 bases, with 6 bases sitting between them. The CDR3 runs 14 residues. CDR1 and CDR2 (germline): SQVTM, ANQGSEA. CDR3 in DNA: TGCAGCGTTGAAGATGGCAACTCTGGAAACACCATATATTTT. The encoded protein is CSVEDGNSGNTIYF.

J is TRBJ2-5 and V is TRBV7-9; D remains ambiguous. Germline V lookup: CDR1 SEHNR, CDR2 FQNEAQ (reference sequence). V was cut by 5 bases and J by 6 bases, with 7 bases left in between. The CDR3 has 11 residues. The CDR3 sequence is CASSSRKTQYF. CDR3 sequence (DNA): TGTGCCAGCAGCAGCAGGAAGACCCAGTACTTC.